A selection of T cell receptor beta chains follows, all from one sample in a study of beta chain features in type 1 diabetes. Clones were read by immunoSEQ multiplex PCR, and TCRdb kept only the in-frame ones, dropping some. The repertoire holds about 150,000 clones, with more than 9% as singletons. What was sequenced was naive CD4+ T cells from blood. These receptor sequences come from a young man in good health. The CDR3 runs from the conserved cysteine through the conserved F or W. A D gene is named only where the DNA matches it firmly. Clone size is stated in some rows and not others, as once, few, many or a class when expanded.

V gene: TRBV14; J gene: TRBJ2-7; D gene: NA; clone size: few; CDR3 protein: CASSQEAVFGYEQYF; CDR3 DNA: TGTGCCAGCAGCCAAGAAGCCGTATTCGGCTACGAGCAGTACTTC
V gene: TRBV5-6; J gene: TRBJ1-2; D gene: NA; clone size: few; CDR3 protein: CASSSTDRTVYGYTF; CDR3 DNA: TGTGCCAGCAGCTCGACCGACAGAACAGTCTATGGCTACACCTTC
V gene: TRBV4-1; J gene: TRBJ1-2; D gene: TRBD1; clone size: NA; CDR3 protein: CASSLTQGAGYTYGYTF; CDR3 DNA: TGCGCCAGCAGCCTTACCCAGGGGGCAGGGTATACATATGGCTACACCTTC
V gene: TRBV2; J gene: TRBJ2-7; D gene: NA; clone size: NA; CDR3 protein: CASSEQGYEQYF; CDR3 DNA: TGTGCCAGCAGTGAACAGGGGTACGAGCAGTACTTC
V gene: TRBV7-9; J gene: TRBJ1-2; D gene: NA; clone size: few; CDR3 protein: CASSSQGSDGYTF; CDR3 DNA: TGTGCCAGCAGCTCCCAGGGGTCCGATGGCTACACCTTC
V gene: TRBV9; J gene: TRBJ2-5; D gene: TRBD1; clone size: few; CDR3 protein: CASSGGTGGETQYF; CDR3 DNA: TGTGCCAGCAGCGGCGGGACAGGGGGAGAGACCCAGTACTTC
V gene: TRBV25-1; J gene: TRBJ2-5; D gene: TRBD2; clone size: NA; CDR3 protein: CASSWGGLGETQYF; CDR3 DNA: TGTGCCAGCAGTTGGGGGGGTTTAGGAGAGACCCAGTACTTC
V gene: TRBV9; J gene: TRBJ2-1; D gene: NA; clone size: few; CDR3 protein: CASSARGEQFF; CDR3 DNA: TGTGCCAGCAGCGCCAGGGGTGAGCAGTTCTTC
V gene: TRBV6-5; J gene: TRBJ1-6; D gene: NA; clone size: few; CDR3 protein: CASSTGVLFSPLHF; CDR3 DNA: TGTGCCAGCAGTACGGGGGTTCTCTTTTCACCCCTCCACTTT
V gene: TRBV7-2; J gene: TRBJ2-5; D gene: NA; clone size: few; CDR3 protein: CASSLRRGGGETQYF; CDR3 DNA: TGTGCCAGCAGCTTGAGGCGTGGGGGCGGAGAGACCCAGTACTTC
V gene: TRBV6-1; J gene: TRBJ2-7; D gene: TRBD1; clone size: few; CDR3 protein: CASGQERFYEQYF; CDR3 DNA: TGTGCCAGTGGACAGGAGCGGTTCTACGAGCAGTACTTC
V gene: TRBV7-2; J gene: TRBJ2-2; D gene: TRBD1; clone size: NA; CDR3 protein: CASSWGQGAGGELFF; CDR3 DNA: TGTGCCAGCAGCTGGGGACAGGGGGCAGGCGGGGAGCTGTTTTTT
V gene: TRBV7-9; J gene: TRBJ2-7; D gene: TRBD1; clone size: NA; CDR3 protein: CASSLAHPGQGYEQYF; CDR3 DNA: TGTGCCAGCAGCTTAGCACATCCGGGACAGGGCTACGAGCAGTACTTC
V gene: TRBV30; J gene: TRBJ2-5; D gene: TRBD2; clone size: many; CDR3 protein: CAWSVSGFQETQYF; CDR3 DNA: TGTGCCTGGAGTGTTAGCGGGTTCCAAGAGACCCAGTACTTC
V gene: TRBV5-6; J gene: TRBJ1-1; D gene: NA; clone size: NA; CDR3 protein: CASSLWQRTEAFF; CDR3 DNA: TGTGCCAGCAGCTTGTGGCAGAGGACTGAAGCTTTCTTT
V gene: TRBV10-3; J gene: TRBJ2-7; D gene: NA; clone size: many; CDR3 protein: CAISVNSYEQYF; CDR3 DNA: TGTGCCATCAGTGTCAATTCCTACGAGCAGTACTTC
V gene: TRBV27; J gene: TRBJ2-7; D gene: NA; clone size: NA; CDR3 protein: CASSLGWGQAPYEQYF; CDR3 DNA: TGTGCCAGCAGTTTGGGTTGGGGCCAGGCCCCCTACGAGCAGTACTTC
V gene: TRBV25-1; J gene: TRBJ2-3; D gene: NA; clone size: few; CDR3 protein: CASSDYRADTQYF; CDR3 DNA: TGTGCCAGCAGTGACTACAGGGCAGATACGCAGTATTTT
V gene: TRBV9; J gene: TRBJ1-5; D gene: TRBD1; clone size: NA; CDR3 protein: CASSVGQGGPDGQPQHF; CDR3 DNA: TGTGCCAGCAGCGTAGGGCAGGGGGGCCCGGACGGTCAGCCCCAGCATTTT
V gene: TRBV4-3; J gene: TRBJ1-2; D gene: NA; clone size: many; CDR3 protein: CASSQESRVGGYTF; CDR3 DNA: TGCGCCAGCAGCCAAGAGTCCAGGGTGGGTGGCTACACCTTC
V gene: TRBV19; J gene: TRBJ2-1; D gene: TRBD2; clone size: few; CDR3 protein: CASSLLAGGSGSYNEQFF; CDR3 DNA: TGTGCCAGTAGTCTCCTAGCGGGGGGAAGTGGCTCCTACAATGAGCAGTTCTTC
V gene: TRBV14; J gene: TRBJ1-5; D gene: NA; clone size: NA; CDR3 protein: CASSQGGPGNQPQHF; CDR3 DNA: TGTGCCAGCAGCCAAGGAGGGCCGGGCAATCAGCCCCAGCATTTT
V gene: TRBV7-2; J gene: TRBJ2-7; D gene: NA; clone size: few; CDR3 protein: CASSPSADSYEQYF; CDR3 DNA: TGTGCCAGCAGCCCTAGTGCGGATTCCTACGAGCAGTACTTC
V gene: TRBV27; J gene: TRBJ2-1; D gene: TRBD1; clone size: many; CDR3 protein: CASRGTGPYNEQFF; CDR3 DNA: TGTGCCAGCAGGGGGACAGGGCCCTACAATGAGCAGTTCTTC
V gene: TRBV2; J gene: TRBJ1-4; D gene: NA; clone size: NA; CDR3 protein: CASSERGRGGEKLFF; CDR3 DNA: TGTGCCAGCAGTGAAAGGGGCAGGGGCGGGGAAAAACTGTTTTTT
V gene: TRBV5-4; J gene: TRBJ2-1; D gene: TRBD1; clone size: NA; CDR3 protein: CASRGTAHEQFF; CDR3 DNA: TGTGCCAGCAGGGGGACAGCCCATGAGCAGTTCTTC
V gene: TRBV30; J gene: TRBJ2-2; D gene: TRBD1; clone size: few; CDR3 protein: CAWRFPGTGNTGELFF; CDR3 DNA: TGTGCCTGGAGGTTCCCAGGGACAGGGAACACCGGGGAGCTGTTTTTT
V gene: TRBV4-1; J gene: TRBJ2-7; D gene: NA; clone size: few; CDR3 protein: CASSFRGSSSYEQYF; CDR3 DNA: TGCGCCAGCAGCTTCAGAGGGAGTAGCTCCTACGAGCAGTACTTC
V gene: TRBV6-6; J gene: TRBJ1-2; D gene: TRBD1; clone size: NA; CDR3 protein: CASSFQQGAYGYTF; CDR3 DNA: TGTGCCAGCAGTTTCCAACAGGGGGCCTATGGCTACACCTTC
V gene: TRBV2; J gene: TRBJ2-7; D gene: TRBD2; clone size: NA; CDR3 protein: CASSERGTGGSEQYF; CDR3 DNA: TGTGCCAGCAGTGAAAGAGGTACGGGGGGAAGCGAGCAGTACTTC
V gene: TRBV5-1; J gene: TRBJ2-6; D gene: NA; clone size: many; CDR3 protein: CASSLAAGSGANVLTF; CDR3 DNA: TGCGCCAGCAGCTTGGCGGCGGGCTCTGGGGCCAACGTCCTGACTTTC
V gene: TRBV7-2; J gene: TRBJ1-5; D gene: TRBD1; clone size: NA; CDR3 protein: CASSPGGRFYQPQHF; CDR3 DNA: TGTGCCAGCAGCCCAGGGGGGAGGTTTTATCAGCCCCAGCATTTT
V gene: TRBV10-3; J gene: TRBJ1-6; D gene: NA; clone size: few; CDR3 protein: CAISESTRGGNSPLHF; CDR3 DNA: TGTGCCATCAGTGAGTCGACTCGAGGAGGTAATTCACCCCTCCACTTT
V gene: TRBV6-1; J gene: TRBJ2-3; D gene: TRBD2; clone size: NA; CDR3 protein: CASTLAGGGDTQYF; CDR3 DNA: TGTGCCAGCACCTTAGCGGGGGGGGGAGATACGCAGTATTTT
V gene: TRBV27; J gene: TRBJ1-1; D gene: NA; clone size: few; CDR3 protein: CASSLQGISAEAFF; CDR3 DNA: TGTGCCAGCAGTTTACAGGGGATATCAGCTGAAGCTTTCTTT
V gene: TRBV29-1; J gene: TRBJ2-3; D gene: TRBD2; clone size: few; CDR3 protein: CSVGGLAGGTDTQYF; CDR3 DNA: TGCAGTGTCGGGGGACTAGCGGGAGGCACAGATACGCAGTATTTT
V gene: TRBV10-3; J gene: TRBJ1-6; D gene: NA; clone size: NA; CDR3 protein: CAISVDSNSPLHF; CDR3 DNA: TGTGCCATCAGTGTCGACAGTAATTCACCCCTCCACTTT
V gene: TRBV30; J gene: TRBJ1-5; D gene: NA; clone size: few; CDR3 protein: CAWRQGNQPQHF; CDR3 DNA: TGTGCCTGGAGGCAGGGGAATCAGCCCCAGCATTTT
V gene: TRBV6-5; J gene: TRBJ2-5; D gene: NA; clone size: NA; CDR3 protein: CASSYTRDKRETQYF; CDR3 DNA: TGTGCCAGCAGTTACACTCGGGACAAAAGAGAGACCCAGTACTTC
V gene: TRBV14; J gene: TRBJ2-7; D gene: TRBD1; clone size: NA; CDR3 protein: CASSPQGAFYEQYF; CDR3 DNA: TGTGCCAGCAGCCCCCAGGGGGCTTTCTACGAGCAGTACTTC
V gene: TRBV7-2; J gene: TRBJ1-4; D gene: NA; clone size: NA; CDR3 protein: CASSRGGVNEKLFF; CDR3 DNA: TGTGCCAGCAGCCGCGGGGGAGTGAATGAAAAACTGTTTTTT
V gene: TRBV5-4; J gene: TRBJ2-1; D gene: NA; clone size: few; CDR3 protein: CASSLGRAQYQGGEQFF; CDR3 DNA: TGTGCCAGCAGCTTGGGGCGCGCCCAATACCAGGGTGGTGAGCAGTTCTTC
V gene: TRBV5-1; J gene: TRBJ1-6; D gene: NA; clone size: few; CDR3 protein: CASSLDVGGRGSPLHF; CDR3 DNA: TGCGCCAGCAGCTTGGATGTCGGGGGGCGAGGCTCACCCCTCCACTTT
V gene: TRBV2; J gene: TRBJ1-3; D gene: NA; clone size: NA; CDR3 protein: CASSDRIVSGNTIYF; CDR3 DNA: TGTGCCAGCAGTGACAGGATAGTCTCTGGAAACACCATATATTTT
V gene: TRBV6-1; J gene: TRBJ2-7; D gene: TRBD1; clone size: few; CDR3 protein: CASSRGQGLDEQYF; CDR3 DNA: TGTGCCAGCAGTAGGGGACAGGGGCTGGACGAGCAGTACTTC
V gene: TRBV4-3; J gene: TRBJ1-5; D gene: NA; clone size: NA; CDR3 protein: CASSQEAGGWQPQHF; CDR3 DNA: TGCGCCAGCAGCCAAGAGGCGGGGGGTTGGCAGCCCCAGCATTTT
V gene: TRBV5-1; J gene: TRBJ1-1; D gene: TRBD1; clone size: NA; CDR3 protein: CASSGTQGSATEAFF; CDR3 DNA: TGCGCCAGCAGCGGGACACAGGGGTCGGCCACTGAAGCTTTCTTT
V gene: TRBV9; J gene: TRBJ2-2; D gene: NA; clone size: few; CDR3 protein: CASSFYPSAGELFF; CDR3 DNA: TGTGCCAGCAGCTTCTACCCTAGTGCCGGGGAGCTGTTTTTT
V gene: TRBV6-6; J gene: TRBJ1-2; D gene: NA; clone size: NA; CDR3 protein: CASTTGRGLNYGYTF; CDR3 DNA: TGTGCCAGCACCACGGGACGGGGACTTAACTATGGCTACACCTTC
V gene: TRBV5-1; J gene: TRBJ1-1; D gene: NA; clone size: NA; CDR3 protein: CASSLARVNTEAFF; CDR3 DNA: TGCGCCAGCAGCTTGGCCAGGGTGAACACTGAAGCTTTCTTT
V gene: TRBV5-1; J gene: TRBJ1-2; D gene: NA; clone size: few; CDR3 protein: CASSLAPSSGYTF; CDR3 DNA: TGCGCCAGCAGCTTGGCCCCATCTAGTGGCTACACCTTC
V gene: TRBV7-6; J gene: TRBJ2-6; D gene: NA; clone size: few; CDR3 protein: CASSLDARGAGANVLTF; CDR3 DNA: TGTGCCAGCAGCTTAGATGCACGAGGCGCCGGGGCCAACGTCCTGACTTTC
V gene: TRBV30; J gene: TRBJ1-3; D gene: NA; clone size: few; CDR3 protein: CAWSVLVGNTIYF; CDR3 DNA: TGTGCCTGGAGTGTACTCGTTGGAAACACCATATATTTT